Shown below are 15 T cell receptor beta chains from a single sample sequenced in a study of blood T cell repertoires in COVID-19. Measured with immunoSEQ multiplex PCR; TCRdb has only the in-frame clones, and not every one. The sample lists roughly 200,000 clones; around nine tenths were seen once. The sequenced material came from peripheral blood. These TCRs come from a man aged 18 to 35 with active or convalescent COVID-19.

The chain joins TRBV27 to TRBJ2-2; 13 bases are a match to TRBD2. CDR3 length: 15 residues. The junction had 4 bases not matched to a gene; V was cut back by 4 bases and J by 8 bases. In germline, CDR1 is MNHEY, CDR2 SMNVEV (reference sequence). The CDR3 reads CASSSGTSGVGELFF. CDR3 DNA: TGTGCCAGCAGTTCCGGGACTAGCGGGGTGGGGGAGCTGTTTTTT.

Here the CDR3 DNA reads TGTGCCAGCAGCCAAGATTTCCGGACAGGGGGCACAGATACGCAGTATTTT. It codes for CASSQDFRTGGTDTQYF. This chain uses TRBV14 with TRBJ2-3; 9 bases are a match to TRBD1. The length of the CDR3 is 17 residues. From germline, CDR1 is SGHDN and CDR2 FVKESK. V was pared by 0 bases and J by 1 base, with 5 bases of the junction left unmatched.

The chain recombines TRBV14 with TRBJ1-6; D unresolved. CDR3 size: 14 residues. Germline V gene lookup returns CDR1 SGHDN and CDR2 FVKESK. The V end lost 3 bases, the J end lost 4 bases, and 7 bases lay between the germline ends. The CDR3 protein is CASSQPGYNSPLHF. In DNA, the CDR3 is TGTGCCAGCAGCCAGCCGGGATATAATTCACCCCTCCACTTT.

The count of this clone is one. This chain links TRBV5-4 with TRBJ2-1, with TRBD2 matching 10 bases. The CDR3 covers 15 residues. CDR1 and CDR2 from the germline V gene are SGHNT and YYREEE (reference sequence). J was trimmed by 7 bases and V by 2 bases; bases with no gene match: 6. Here the CDR3 DNA reads TGTGCCAGCAGCTTCGGACTAGCGGACGTAAATGAGCAGTTCTTC. Amino acid sequence: CASSFGLADVNEQFF.

This clone was observed a handful of times. The gene calls are TRBV10-3 and TRBJ1-5, with D perhaps matching TRBD1 (6 bases). The CDR3 is 14 amino acids. Trimming left V 3 bases short and J 2 bases short, with 8 bases between. Germline V CDR1 and CDR2: ENHRY, SYGVKD. The CDR3 loop reads CAISESGGNQPQHF. CDR3 bases: TGTGCCATCAGTGAATCAGGGGGCAATCAGCCCCAGCATTTT.

This clone was picked up one time. The chain couples TRBV24-1 to TRBJ2-3; D is undetermined. Germline V lookup: CDR1 KGHDR, CDR2 SFDVKD. This CDR3 has 14 residues. Deletions cut 5 bases from V and 0 bases from J, with 8 bases between. The CDR3 DNA is TGTGCCACCAGTGGCGGATCTAGCACAGATACGCAGTATTTT. Translated: CATSGGSSTDTQYF.

The V call is TRBV3-1 (or the pseudogene TRBV3-2), the J call TRBJ1-3; D is ambiguous. This CDR3 spans 17 amino acids. Per the germline V gene, CDR1 is LGHDT and CDR2 is YNNKEL (reference sequence). V was trimmed by 1 base and J by 0 bases, leaving 13 bases between them. The CDR3 nucleotides read TGTGCCAGCAGCCAAGGGCCGTCTTATTTCTCTGGAAACACCATATATTTT. As protein: CASSQGPSYFSGNTIYF.

This clone was counted a few times. The same CDR3 arises from other DNA sequences in this sample as well. The chain couples TRBV2 to TRBJ1-1; tentatively, D is TRBD1 (6 bases). The CDR3 length is 13 residues. V shed 6 bases and J shed 0 bases, with 8 bases lying between them. CDR1 and CDR2 (germline): SNHLY, FYNNEI. CDR3 region: CASRGQMNTEAFF. The CDR3 DNA reads as TGTGCCAGCAGGGGACAAATGAACACTGAAGCTTTCTTT.

This clone was picked up one time. CDR3 residues: CASSDGGGIRTGELFF. The CDR3 coding sequence is TGTGCCAGCAGTGACGGGGGAGGGATTCGCACCGGGGAGCTGTTTTTT. The chain links TRBV2 to TRBJ2-2, with TRBD2 matching 7 bases. CDR3 length equals 16 residues. Germline lookup yields CDR1 SNHLY and CDR2 FYNNEI. The V gene end was trimmed by 3 bases and the J gene end by 4 bases; junction bases not matched to a gene: 8.

CDR3 in DNA: TGTGCCAGCAGTGGATTAGACAGGAGTGGGCCCCAGCATTTT. It is translated as CASSGLDRSGPQHF. V is TRBV25-1 and J is TRBJ1-5; maybe TRBD1 (6 bases). Germline CDR1 and CDR2: MGHDK and SYGVNS. Between the trimmed V and J ends, which lost 4 bases and 9 bases, there was a span of 16 bases. CDR3 length: 14 amino acids.

The CDR3 DNA reads TGTGCCAGCTCAGAAGGGACAGGTAAGTTTTTATGGAACGAGCAGTACTTC. Protein product: CASSEGTGKFLWNEQYF. The genes are TRBV18 and TRBJ2-7; 8 bases agree with TRBD1. The CDR3 spans 17 residues. Looked up from germline, CDR1 is KGHSH and CDR2 is LQKENI. The J segment lost 5 bases and the V segment lost 5 bases, leaving 17 bases of the junction unmatched.

The chain carries TRBV6-1 and TRBJ1-1; no clear D gene. V lost 0 bases and J lost 4, with 6 bases in between. The CDR3 has 13 residues. CDR1 is MNHNS and CDR2 is SASEGT in the germline V gene. The CDR3 region is CASSEARITEAFF. The CDR3 DNA sequence: TGTGCCAGCAGTGAAGCGCGGATCACTGAAGCTTTCTTT.

V usage is TRBV7-2 and J usage is TRBJ2-5; 12 bases fit TRBD2. The germline CDR1 and CDR2 sequences are SGHTA and FQGNSA. This CDR3 is built from 14 residues. V dropped 6 bases and J dropped 7; count of bases not matched to a gene: 6. The CDR3 is CASSRTSGTGTQYF. The DNA of the CDR3 is TGTGCCAGCAGTCGGACTAGCGGGACAGGGACCCAGTACTTC.

The chain employs TRBV7-8 and TRBJ2-2; 10 positions match TRBD1. The junction had 8 bases not matched to a gene; V was cut back by 5 bases and J by 5 bases. The CDR3 has 16 residues. Germline-derived CDR1 and CDR2 are SGHVS and FQNEAQ. Here the CDR3 DNA reads TGTGCCAGCAGCCCAACGACAGGGGGCGGAACCGGGGAGCTGTTTTTT. Encoded protein: CASSPTTGGGTGELFF.

This clone was observed once. The chain combines TRBV7-2 with TRBJ1-2; D ambiguous. V lost 1 base and J lost 4, with 13 bases in between. Germline assignment: CDR1 SGHTA and CDR2 FQGNSA. The CDR3 totals 15 residues. In DNA form, the CDR3 reads TGTGCCAGCAGCTTAGGGAGTCAACTCTTCTATGGCTACACCTTC. The encoded protein is CASSLGSQLFYGYTF.